The TCR beta chain described here comes from a study of shared clonotypes between healthy human individuals. Naive-designated CD8 cells lacked CD45RO, were positively enriched for CCR7, and omitted terminally differentiated effector memory CD45RA+ cells. Some clones are missing from TCRdb's copy, which holds only in-frame ones; the method was immunoSEQ multiplex PCR. Of around 1.9 million clones listed, more than 85% were seen once; the top ten hold roughly 1.7%. This CDR3 is 15 amino acids long. The germline V gene has CDR1 KGHSH and CDR2 LQKENI. The V gene end was trimmed by 3 bases and the J gene end by 0 bases; junction bases not matched to a gene: 4.

The rearrangement joins TRBV18 to TRBJ2-7; 8 nucleotides agree with TRBD2. The sequence came from a man in his late teens or twenties in good health. Some clones in this sample may be carry-over from other donors' samples. Sequencing was done on a sample of naive CD8+ T cells from PBMCs. The CDR3 nucleotides are TGTGCCAGCTCACCTAGCGGGGCCCACTCCTACGAGCAGTACTTC. Translating gives CASSPSGAHSYEQYF.